The 4 T cell receptor beta chains in this list originate from one sample, sequenced in a study of Ad26.COV2.S vaccination and SARS-CoV-2 variants. The treatment denotes: over 15 received Ad26.COV2.S at low or high dose, single or two shots; about 5 received placebo; per-sample allocation not given. Sampling was performed 63 days after the first vaccine or placebo injection. Clones were sequenced by immunoSEQ multiplex PCR, and TCRdb holds only the in-frame ones, with some missing. The sample carries around 320,000 clones, around four fifths recorded once. This sample comprised peripheral blood, obtained in a trial of Ad26.COV2.S vaccine versus placebo. The receptors come from a person aged 18-60 years who received the Ad26.COV2.S COVID-19 vaccine or a placebo.

The chain's CDR3 is CASSEKTGRSTEAFF. The CDR3 bases are TGTGCCAGCAGTGAAAAGACAGGTCGGAGCACTGAAGCTTTCTTT. The chain employs TRBV2 and TRBJ1-1; D might be TRBD1 (6 bases). The CDR3 sequence is 15 residues long. In germline, CDR1 is SNHLY, CDR2 FYNNEI. The V end lost 2 bases, the J end lost 4 bases, and 14 bases lay between the germline ends.

This clone was observed a single time. This chain uses TRBV3-1 (or the pseudogene TRBV3-2) with TRBJ2-7; D may be TRBD2 (5 bases). Looked up from germline, CDR1 is LGHDT and CDR2 is YNNKEL (reference sequence). This CDR3 has 14 amino acids. Trimming pared 3 bases from V and 9 bases from J, leaving 18 bases between. The CDR3 DNA sequence: TGTGCCAGCAGCCAGAAAGTAGGACGGGGATTGCAGTACTTC. Its protein is CASSQKVGRGLQYF.

This rearrangement joins TRBV29-1 to TRBJ2-7; D possibly corresponds to TRBD1 (5 bases). V dropped 2 bases and J dropped 2 bases, with 7 bases sitting between them. Germline lookup yields CDR1 SQVTM and CDR2 ANQGSEA. CDR3 length equals 12 residues. The CDR3 loop is CSVESGPYEQYF. CDR3 DNA sequence: TGCAGCGTTGAATCAGGGCCCTACGAGCAGTACTTC.

The genes are TRBV19 and TRBJ1-2; 7 bases align to TRBD1. The V gene's germline CDR1 is LNHDA and CDR2 SQIVND (reference sequence). Losses at the gene ends were 3 bases for V and 0 bases for J; bases not matched to a gene: 4. The CDR3 runs 15 residues. CDR3 amino acids: CASSMEGAPNYGYTF. In nucleotides, the CDR3 is TGTGCCAGTAGTATGGAGGGGGCTCCTAACTATGGCTACACCTTC.